This T cell receptor (beta chain) was identified during a study of T cells in Graves' hyperthyroidism and ophthalmopathy. A sample of blood taken at first hyperthyroidism diagnosis preceded any ophthalmopathy symptoms. Extraction of PBMCs used 10 ml of fresh peripheral blood. This CDR3 spans 13 amino acids. Germline CDR1 DFQATT, CDR2 SNEGSKA (reference sequence). The trim removed 3 bases at V and 6 bases at J, leaving 7 bases unmatched. RNA transcripts provided the source from which TCR beta CDR3 regions were amplified. The primer set for the first-round RT-PCR of the TCR CDR3 was HTBI. TCRdb re-called the multiplex PCR reads with MiXCR, one entry per CDR3 protein. The sample contains 650,000 to 850,000 distinct CDR3 sequences, around 20% of which appear only once.

The sequenced sample was blood. This sequence joins TRBV20-1 and TRBJ1-2, with TRBD1 matching 7 bases. The TCR was taken from a woman aged 50 to 60 with Graves' hyperthyroidism that later progressed to Graves' ophthalmopathy. CDR3 sequence: CSASLTGNHGYTF. CDR3 bases: TGCAGTGCTAGCTTGACAGGGAACCATGGCTACACCTTC.